This T cell receptor (beta chain) was found in a study of blood T cell repertoires in COVID-19. About the study: Samples came from the United States, Italy and Spain, spanning acute and convalescent COVID-19. The cDNA or gDNA used as material had been derived from T cells, B-cell-depleted T cells, or PBMCs.

The authors' processing: Estimated nucleated cell counts came from reference gene primer amplification. The data were produced by immunoSEQ multiplex PCR, yet TCRdb's version contains in-frame clones alone and is incomplete. V, J and clone size reflect that table, while D and trimming were determined from the DNA. This sample yields 40,000 to 55,000 clones, of which around 92% are seen a single time; less than 2.5% belongs to the top ten. Trimming stripped 3 bases from V and 4 bases from J, with 12 bases between. The CDR3 contains 14 residues. Germline CDR1 KGHSH, CDR2 LQKENI. The chain uses TRBV18 and TRBJ1-1; no reliable D call. The specimen was peripheral blood. This TCR derives from a human donor in a cohort sampled during active COVID-19. The DNA of the CDR3 is TGTGCCAGCTCACCTAGCCGGGGTGCCACTGAAGCTTTCTTT. It is translated as CASSPSRGATEAFF.